This TCR beta chain originates from a study of response to subunit inactivated influenza vaccine. Study-wide results and caveats: With each seasonal influenza vaccination, the authors suggested, few new T cells are recruited.

A remark on this clonotype: What it binds is unknown.

Each CDR3 protein gets one entry after TCRdb re-called the RT-PCR reads with MiXCR. The sample yields hundreds of thousands of distinct CDR3 sequences, 25% seen once. The CDR3 has 14 amino acids. With 0 bases removed from V and 4 bases from J, the gap between germline ends came to 9 bases. Germline V gene lookup returns CDR1 LNHNV and CDR2 YYDKDF (reference sequence). This clonotype was sampled from a man in his forties or fifties who received an inactivated influenza vaccine. The material sequenced was CD4+ T cells sorted from PBMCs, taken approximately 5 days after vaccination. V usage is TRBV15 and J usage is TRBJ2-5; the D gene is possibly TRBD1 (5 bases). The CDR3 here is CATSRDAQGETQYF. Written as DNA, the CDR3 is TGTGCCACCAGCAGAGATGCCCAGGGAGAGACCCAGTACTTC.